Included here is one TCR beta chain sequence, with context. The antigen is unknown. From germline, CDR1 is MGHRA and CDR2 YSYEKL. This CDR3 is built from 14 residues. With V trimmed by 4 bases and J by 7 bases, 10 bases remained unmatched. CD45RO-negative, CCR7-positively selected cells formed the naive CD8 fraction, excluding terminally differentiated effector memory CD45RA+ cells. The data are from a study of shared clonotypes between healthy human individuals. Some clones are missing from TCRdb's copy, which holds only in-frame ones; the method was immunoSEQ multiplex PCR. The sample includes some 2,000,000 clones, over 85% of them seen just once. Study outcomes and limitations: Non-shared clonotypes were found to have lower generation probabilities than the clonotypes that were shared by all four of the sorted-subset donors. Only blood underwent sampling, and tissue repertoires likely differ. The study generally estimated greater richness for naive than memory subsets.

The specimen was naive CD8+ T cells sorted from blood. This rearrangement joins TRBV4-1 to TRBJ2-7; 7 bases fit TRBD2. The clonotype was recovered from a man between 18 and 29 years old in good health. CDR3 residues: CASSRGSLTVEQYF. CDR3 coding DNA: TGCGCCAGCAGCCGCGGGAGTCTCACAGTAGAGCAGTACTTC.